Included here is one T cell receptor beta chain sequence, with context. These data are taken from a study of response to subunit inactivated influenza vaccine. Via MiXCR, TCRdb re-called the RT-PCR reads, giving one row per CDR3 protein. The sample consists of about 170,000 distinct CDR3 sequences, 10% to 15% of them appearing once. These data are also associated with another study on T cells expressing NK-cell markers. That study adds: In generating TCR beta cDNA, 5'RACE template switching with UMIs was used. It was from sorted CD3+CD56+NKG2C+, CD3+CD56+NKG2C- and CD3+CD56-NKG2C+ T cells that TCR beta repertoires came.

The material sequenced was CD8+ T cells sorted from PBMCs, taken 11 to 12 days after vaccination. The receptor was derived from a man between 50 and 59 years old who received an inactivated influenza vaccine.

CDR3: CASSPRQQGNTGELFF. DNA for the CDR3: TGTGCCAGCTCACCACGTCAACAGGGGAACACCGGGGAGCTGTTTTTT. The chain recombines TRBV18 with TRBJ2-2, with a possible D match to TRBD1 (6 bases). Trimming removed 1 base at V and 1 base at J, with 10 bases between. This CDR3 has 16 amino acids. The V gene's germline CDR1 is KGHSH and CDR2 LQKENI.